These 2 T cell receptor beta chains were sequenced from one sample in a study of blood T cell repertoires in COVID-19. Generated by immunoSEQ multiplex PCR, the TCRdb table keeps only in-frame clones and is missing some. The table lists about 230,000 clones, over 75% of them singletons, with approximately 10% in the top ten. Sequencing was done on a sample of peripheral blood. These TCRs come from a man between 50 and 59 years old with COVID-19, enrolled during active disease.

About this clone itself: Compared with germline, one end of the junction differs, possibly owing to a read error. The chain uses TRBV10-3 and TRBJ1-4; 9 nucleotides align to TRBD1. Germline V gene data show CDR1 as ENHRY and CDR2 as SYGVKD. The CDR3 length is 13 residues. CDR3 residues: CAISHTGGEDFLF. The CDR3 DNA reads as TGTGCCATCAGTCACACAGGGGGCGAGGATTTCCTCTTT.

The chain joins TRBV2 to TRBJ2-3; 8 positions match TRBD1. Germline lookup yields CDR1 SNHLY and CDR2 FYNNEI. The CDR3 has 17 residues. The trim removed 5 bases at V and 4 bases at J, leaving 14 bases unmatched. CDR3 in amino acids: CASSQFPTGALADTQYF. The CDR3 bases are TGTGCCAGCAGTCAGTTCCCGACAGGGGCTTTGGCAGATACGCAGTATTTT.